A selection of T cell receptor beta chains follows, all from one sample in a study of T cell repertoires in cytomegalovirus infection. A single record per CDR3 protein comes from TCRdb applying MiXCR to the reads. Of 290,000 or so distinct CDR3 sequences listed, roughly 23% are singletons. The source material was PBMCs. The receptors were sampled from a human donor in good health (CMV status not recorded). Some clones in this sample may be carry-over from other donors' samples. Each CDR3 is given with its conserved first and last residue. The D gene is left open where the match is weak. Where a row states a size, it is once, few, many or the class of an expanded clone; other rows omit it.

TRBV18	-	TRBJ2-7	-	TGTGCCAGCTCACCACCGGCACCCTCCTACGAGCAGTACTTC	CASSPPAPSYEQYF
TRBV24-1	-	TRBJ2-7	-	TGTGCCACCAGTGACCCGGGACGTGGGAACTCCTACGAGCAGTACTTC	CATSDPGRGNSYEQYF
TRBV19	TRBD1	TRBJ2-1	few	TGTGCCACCTTTCGGACAGGGGGCCAAAATGAGCAGTTCTTC	CATFRTGGQNEQFF
TRBV28	TRBD2	TRBJ2-7	few	TGTGCCAGTCTGACTAGCGGGGGGCCCGGGGGGCAGTACTTC	CASLTSGGPGGQYF
TRBV11-2	-	TRBJ2-3	few	TGTGCCAGCAGCTTAGGAGACTACGACCTTACAGATACGCAGTATTTT	CASSLGDYDLTDTQYF
TRBV5-3	TRBD2	TRBJ2-1	few	TGTGCCAGCAGCTTATTGTCTAGCGGGATTTCCCACAATGAGCAGTTCTTC	CASSLLSSGISHNEQFF
TRBV28	TRBD2	TRBJ2-4	many	TGTGCCAGCAGTTTAGGCGGGGCGGGAGGTAACATTCAGTACTTC	CASSLGGAGGNIQYF
TRBV19	TRBD1	TRBJ2-1	-	TGTGCCAGTAGTTCACAGGGGGATCGCTCCTACAATGAGCAGTTCTTC	CASSSQGDRSYNEQFF
TRBV10-3	TRBD2	TRBJ2-3	few	TGTGCCATCCAGCGGGAGGGCGCAATAGAAGATACGCAGTATTTT	CAIQREGAIEDTQYF
TRBV6-5	-	TRBJ1-5	-	TGTGCCAGCAGTTACTCGTGGGGGAGCAATCAGCCCCAGCATTTT	CASSYSWGSNQPQHF
TRBV7-3	-	TRBJ2-5	few	TGTGCCAGCAGCTTAACTGGACAGCCCCAAGAGACCCAGTACTTC	CASSLTGQPQETQYF
TRBV7-2	TRBD2	TRBJ2-3	many	TGTGCCAGCAGCTTCGTGGGACTAGCGGGTTCCGATACGCAGTATTTT	CASSFVGLAGSDTQYF
TRBV6-2/TRBV6-3	TRBD2	TRBJ2-7	few	TGTGCCAGCAGACCGGGACTACCGCACCAAACGCTCGCCTACGAGCAGTACTTC	CASRPGLPHQTLAYEQYF
TRBV24-1	-	TRBJ2-7	many	TGTGCCACCAGTGATGGATTAACCTACGAGCAGTACTTC	CATSDGLTYEQYF
TRBV2	-	TRBJ2-1	many	TGTGCCAGCAGACTCTCCCCCGTTGGGGAGCAGTTCTTC	CASRLSPVGEQFF
TRBV28	-	TRBJ2-3	-	TGTGCCAGCACCACCCTTGGAGGGGGCCTTCCCCAGCAGTATTTT	CASTTLGGGLPQQYF
TRBV7-9	TRBD2	TRBJ2-7	few	TGTGCCAGCAGCCCCTTGTGGACTAGCGGTTCCTACGAGCAGTACTTC	CASSPLWTSGSYEQYF
TRBV7-2	TRBD2	TRBJ2-1	many	TGTGCCAGCAGCTTGGGACTAGCGGGCTTCAATGAGCAGTTCTTC	CASSLGLAGFNEQFF
TRBV19	-	TRBJ2-1	-	TGTGCCAGTAGCACTCACGGAGCATACAATGAGCAGTTCTTC	CASSTHGAYNEQFF
TRBV7-6	-	TRBJ2-5	many	TGTGCCAGCAGCCCGTCTGGGTGGCGGATTCAAGAGACCCAGTACTTC	CASSPSGWRIQETQYF
TRBV5-1	TRBD2	TRBJ2-1	once	TGCGCCAGCAGCGGGACGGGGGGGCCCTACAATGAGCAGTTCTTC	CASSGTGGPYNEQFF
TRBV20-1	-	TRBJ2-3	-	TGCAGTGCTAGAGTTGGTAGCGGATGGGCAGATACGCAGTATTTT	CSARVGSGWADTQYF
TRBV5-1	TRBD2	TRBJ2-7	few	TGCGCCAGCAGCTCCGGGACTAGCGGGAGAAGTCCGGACGAGCAGTACTTC	CASSSGTSGRSPDEQYF
TRBV10-3	-	TRBJ2-7	-	TGTGCCATGAGTTTCAGGGGTCAGGACGAGCAGTACTTC	CAMSFRGQDEQYF
TRBV6-2/TRBV6-3	-	TRBJ2-2	many	TGTGCCAGCAGTTACGTTGACACCGGGGAGCTGTTTTTT	CASSYVDTGELFF
TRBV11-2	-	TRBJ2-4	many	TGTGCCATCGGGGCGAACATTCAGTACTTC	CAIGANIQYF
TRBV6-2/TRBV6-3	TRBD2	TRBJ2-2	few	TGTGCCCTACGGACTAGCGGGAGAGAGGAGCTGTTTTTT	CALRTSGREELFF
TRBV28	-	TRBJ1-4	-	TGTGCCAGCAGCAAACACCCAAAGAATGAAAAACTGTTTTTT	CASSKHPKNEKLFF
TRBV20-1	-	TRBJ2-2	-	TGCAGTGCCAGTGGACTGCCTGTGGGAACCGGGGAGCTGTTTTTT	CSASGLPVGTGELFF
TRBV7-2	-	TRBJ2-7	many	TGTGCCAGCAGCCCCGACGCCAGATATGGGACGGGAGAGCAGTACTTC	CASSPDARYGTGEQYF
TRBV15	-	TRBJ1-1	many	TGTGCCACCAGGTTTGGGATTGAGAACACTGAAGCTTTCTTT	CATRFGIENTEAFF
TRBV4-1	-	TRBJ2-2	-	TGCGCCAGCAGCCAAGAATCTGCGGGGTTGAACACCGGGGAGCTGTTTTTT	CASSQESAGLNTGELFF
TRBV6-6	TRBD1	TRBJ2-7	-	TGTGCCACCCAGTTTTACCCGGGGACAGGGCCTTACGAGCAGTACTTC	CATQFYPGTGPYEQYF
TRBV6-2/TRBV6-3	-	TRBJ2-5	few	TGTGCCAGCAGTTCCCACTCCGGGACCCAGTACTTC	CASSSHSGTQYF